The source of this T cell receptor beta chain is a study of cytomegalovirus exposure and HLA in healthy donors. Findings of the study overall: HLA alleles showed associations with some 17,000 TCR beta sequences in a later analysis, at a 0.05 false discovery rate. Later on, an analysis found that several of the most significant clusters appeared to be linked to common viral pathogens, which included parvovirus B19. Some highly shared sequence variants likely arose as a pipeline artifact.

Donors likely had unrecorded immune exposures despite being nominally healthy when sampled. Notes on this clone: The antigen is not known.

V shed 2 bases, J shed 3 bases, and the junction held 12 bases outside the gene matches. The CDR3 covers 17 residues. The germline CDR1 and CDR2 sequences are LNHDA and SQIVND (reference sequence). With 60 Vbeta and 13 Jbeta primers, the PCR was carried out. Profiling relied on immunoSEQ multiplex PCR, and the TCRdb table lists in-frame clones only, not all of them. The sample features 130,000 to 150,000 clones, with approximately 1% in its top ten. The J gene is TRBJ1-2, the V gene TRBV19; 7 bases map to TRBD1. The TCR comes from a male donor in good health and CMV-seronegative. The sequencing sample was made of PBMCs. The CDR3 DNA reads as TGTGCCAGTAGTATAACCCTTCGACAGGGATCATACTATGGCTACACCTTC. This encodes CASSITLRQGSYYGYTF.